This TCR beta chain was documented in a study of shared clonotypes between healthy human individuals. V lost 4 bases and J lost 0, with 12 bases in between. CDR3 length: 15 amino acids. The V gene's germline CDR1 is SNHLY and CDR2 FYNNEI. A split of CD4+ cells into CD45RA+ naive and CD45RA-negative memory subsets was performed. Every immunoSEQ plate was one replicate of a subset's evenly spread DNA. The protocol was immunoSEQ multiplex PCR, while the TCRdb copy is restricted to in-frame clones and leaves out a portion. This sample has about 1 million clones, with around 75% found just once. Sequencing was performed on memory CD4+ T cells sorted from blood. As for subset: CD45RA-negative fraction. The clonotype was recovered from a young man in good health. This chain uses TRBV2 with TRBJ2-5, with a tentative D call TRBD2 (6 bases). CDR3 region: CASSGHAGNQETQYF. CDR3 bases: TGTGCCAGCAGTGGTCATGCGGGGAACCAAGAGACCCAGTACTTC.